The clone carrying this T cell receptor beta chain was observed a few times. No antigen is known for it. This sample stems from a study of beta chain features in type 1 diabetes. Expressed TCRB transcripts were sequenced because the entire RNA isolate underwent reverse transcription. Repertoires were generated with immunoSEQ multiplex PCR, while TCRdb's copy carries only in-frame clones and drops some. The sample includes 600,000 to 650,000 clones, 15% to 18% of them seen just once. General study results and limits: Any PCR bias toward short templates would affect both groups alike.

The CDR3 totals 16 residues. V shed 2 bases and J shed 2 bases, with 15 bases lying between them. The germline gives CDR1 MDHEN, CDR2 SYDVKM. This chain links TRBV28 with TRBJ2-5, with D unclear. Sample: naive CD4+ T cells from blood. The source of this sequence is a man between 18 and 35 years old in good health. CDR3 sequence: CASSLVGLRRQETQYF. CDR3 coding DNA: TGTGCCAGCAGTTTAGTGGGCTTGAGGAGACAAGAGACCCAGTACTTC.